The TCR beta chain described here comes from a study of naive and memory T cell subsets. Overall study results and limits: Gini index rose across naive, CM, EM and EMRA in CD4 and CD8. Naive repertoires, especially CD8, held a few larger clonotypes, possibly memory cells re-expressing CD45RA.

An equimolar mix of two oligonucleotides served as the beta constant-region primer for TRBC1 and TRBC2. The ligated cDNA underwent four PCR rounds using SP2 and nested alpha and beta constant-region primers. A 12-nucleotide UMI and the SP2 primer were added to the cDNA 3' end by oligonucleotide ligation. Each CDR3 protein is one row after TCRdb ran MiXCR on the UMI-ligation and nested PCR reads. The table lists 150,000 or so distinct CDR3 sequences, over 20% of them singletons. From the second PCR step, alpha and beta chains were amplified apart. Four subsets defined by CD45RA and CD27 were sorted after CD3, CD4, CD8 and live/dead staining. The sample holds a few counts of this clonotype. Its specificity is unknown. CDR1 and CDR2 from the germline V gene are SGHTA and FQGNSA. Trimming took off 5 bases at V and 11 bases at J, with 6 bases between the two ends. The CDR3 covers 10 residues.

Material for sequencing was naive CD4+ T cells from blood. The chain is built from TRBV7-2 and TRBJ2-2; D is ambiguous. This clonotype originated in a human donor in good health. CDR3 nucleotides: TGTGCCAGCAGCCTCACTGAGCTGTTTTTT. Encoded protein: CASSLTELFF.